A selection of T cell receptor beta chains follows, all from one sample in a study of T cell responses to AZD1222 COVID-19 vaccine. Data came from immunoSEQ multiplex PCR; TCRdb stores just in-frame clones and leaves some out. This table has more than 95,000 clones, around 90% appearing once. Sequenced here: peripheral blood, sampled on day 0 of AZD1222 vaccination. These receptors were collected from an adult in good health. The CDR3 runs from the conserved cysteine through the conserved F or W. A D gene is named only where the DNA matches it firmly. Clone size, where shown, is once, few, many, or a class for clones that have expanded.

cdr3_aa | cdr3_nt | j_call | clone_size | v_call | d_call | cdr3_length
CAKVNGPQHF | TGCGCCAAGGTCAATGGGCCCCAGCATTTT | TRBJ1-5 | NA | TRBV23-1 | NA | 10
CASSLGGPTYEQYF | TGTGCCAGCAGTTTGGGAGGGCCTACCTACGAGCAGTACTTC | TRBJ2-7 | NA | TRBV6-5 | TRBD2 | 14
CASSEWEEDYGYTF | TGTGCCAGCAGTGAGTGGGAAGAAGACTATGGCTACACCTTC | TRBJ1-2 | NA | TRBV6-1 | NA | 14
CASSLSLASGVYEQYF | TGTGCCAGCAGCTTATCACTAGCCTCGGGGGTCTACGAGCAGTACTTC | TRBJ2-7 | once | TRBV9 | NA | 16
CASSFEGGPTDTQYF | TGTGCCTCCTCTTTTGAGGGAGGGCCGACAGATACGCAGTATTTT | TRBJ2-3 | NA | TRBV15 | TRBD2 | 15
CASSPPRGVNEQFF | TGTGCCAGCAGCCCCCCGCGGGGAGTAAATGAGCAGTTCTTC | TRBJ2-1 | NA | TRBV11-2 | NA | 14
CAWSESGSPLHF | TGTGCCTGGAGTGAATCGGGGTCACCCCTCCACTTT | TRBJ1-6 | NA | TRBV30 | NA | 12
CASSPRTFRDASTEAFF | TGCGCCAGCAGCCCACGTACGTTCAGGGACGCGAGCACTGAAGCTTTCTTT | TRBJ1-1 | NA | TRBV4-1 | NA | 17
CASSYPHNEQFF | TGTGCCAGCAGTTATCCGCACAATGAGCAGTTCTTC | TRBJ2-1 | NA | TRBV6-2/TRBV6-3 | NA | 12
CASRWGSDTEAFF | TGTGCCAGCCGGTGGGGATCGGACACTGAAGCTTTCTTT | TRBJ1-1 | NA | TRBV6-4 | NA | 13
CASSLARTDNGTEAFF | TGTGCTAGCAGCTTAGCCCGGACAGATAACGGCACTGAAGCTTTCTTT | TRBJ1-1 | NA | TRBV7-7 | NA | 16
CATSEGHKYQETQYF | TGTGCCACCAGTGAGGGTCACAAGTACCAAGAGACCCAGTACTTC | TRBJ2-5 | NA | TRBV24-1 | NA | 15
CASSLSGLSYEQYF | TGTGCCAGCAGTTTATCAGGGTTGTCCTACGAGCAGTACTTC | TRBJ2-7 | once | TRBV28 | NA | 14
CASSPMGNMDQPQHF | TGTGCCAGCTCACCGATGGGGAATATGGATCAGCCCCAGCATTTT | TRBJ1-5 | NA | TRBV18 | NA | 15
CSVEGRRTTQYF | TGCAGCGTTGAAGGTCGACGGACAACACAGTATTTT | TRBJ2-3 | NA | TRBV29-1 | NA | 12
CAWSATTSQPQHF | TGTGCCTGGAGTGCAACAACATCTCAGCCCCAGCATTTT | TRBJ1-5 | NA | TRBV30 | NA | 13
CASRTSGGTYEQYF | TGCGCCAGCAGGACTAGCGGGGGGACCTACGAGCAGTACTTC | TRBJ2-7 | few | TRBV10-2 | TRBD2 | 14
CASSPPDSFAEAFF | TGTGCCAGCAGTCCCCCCGACAGCTTTGCTGAAGCTTTCTTT | TRBJ1-1 | once | TRBV6-5 | NA | 14
CASSPPTSDTQYF | TGTGCCAGCTCACCACCGACATCAGATACGCAGTATTTT | TRBJ2-3 | few | TRBV18 | NA | 13
CASSTGTYNEQFF | TGTGCCAGCAGCACAGGCACCTACAATGAGCAGTTCTTC | TRBJ2-1 | NA | TRBV7-2 | NA | 13
CASSPGVAGPDTQYF | TGTGCCAGCAGCCCCGGGGTAGCGGGCCCAGATACGCAGTATTTT | TRBJ2-3 | NA | TRBV5-4 | TRBD2 | 15
CASKGISYNEQFF | TGTGCCAGTAAAGGGATATCCTACAATGAGCAGTTCTTC | TRBJ2-1 | NA | TRBV19 | NA | 13
CASGLVYPGMSTGELFF | TGTGCTAGTGGTTTGGTGTATCCAGGGATGAGCACCGGGGAGCTGTTTTTT | TRBJ2-2 | NA | TRBV12-5 | NA | 17
CASSSPYWTVNNEPYEQYF | TGTGCCAGCAGCTCCCCTTATTGGACAGTTAATAATGAACCCTACGAGCAGTACTTC | TRBJ2-7 | few | TRBV5-6 | NA | 19
CASSHGLNTEAFF | TGCGCCAGCAGCCATGGATTGAACACTGAAGCTTTCTTT | TRBJ1-1 | NA | TRBV4-3 | NA | 13
CASSIPGGEKLFF | TGTGCCAGTAGTATACCGGGAGGGGAAAAACTGTTTTTT | TRBJ1-4 | NA | TRBV19 | NA | 13
CASSNPGQIPDEQYF | TGTGCCAGCAGTAACCCGGGACAAATCCCTGACGAGCAGTACTTC | TRBJ2-7 | NA | TRBV6-2/TRBV6-3 | NA | 15
CASSPESSGSYNEQFF | TGTGCCAGCAGCCCAGAGTCTAGCGGGAGCTACAATGAGCAGTTCTTC | TRBJ2-1 | NA | TRBV7-9 | TRBD2 | 16
CASSYWTSTETQYF | TGTGCCAGCAGTTACTGGACTAGTACGGAGACCCAGTACTTC | TRBJ2-5 | NA | TRBV6-2/TRBV6-3 | TRBD2 | 14
CASSLLDTQYF | TGTGCCAGCAGCTTGCTAGATACGCAGTATTTT | TRBJ2-3 | NA | TRBV5-6 | NA | 11
CASSFKGGDSGNTIYF | TGTGCCAGCAGTTTTAAAGGGGGCGACAGTGGAAACACCATATATTTT | TRBJ1-3 | NA | TRBV6-5 | TRBD1 | 16
CASSPTGTSGSEQYF | TGTGCCAGTAGTCCGACCGGGACTAGCGGGAGTGAGCAGTACTTC | TRBJ2-7 | NA | TRBV19 | TRBD2 | 15
CASSPNLGLGTYEQYF | TGCGCCAGCAGCCCTAACCTGGGACTAGGGACCTACGAGCAGTACTTC | TRBJ2-7 | NA | TRBV4-3 | TRBD2 | 16
CASSQPPSGSTGELFF | TGTGCCAGCAGCCAACCCCCCTCCGGGTCGACCGGGGAGCTGTTTTTT | TRBJ2-2 | NA | TRBV3-1/TRBV3-2 | NA | 16
CASSVGLDPRGETQYF | TGTGCCAGCAGCGTAGGCCTGGACCCTCGGGGGGAGACCCAGTACTTC | TRBJ2-5 | NA | TRBV9 | NA | 16
CASAGQGSGEQYF | TGTGCCAGCGCCGGACAGGGTTCAGGGGAGCAGTACTTC | TRBJ2-7 | once | TRBV25-1 | TRBD1 | 13
CASSAAGYTF | TGTGCCAGTAGTGCGGCCGGGTACACCTTC | TRBJ1-2 | NA | TRBV19 | NA | 10
CASSYTGRGTVGYTF | TGTGCCAGCAGTTACACTGGACGGGGGACGGTAGGCTACACCTTC | TRBJ1-2 | NA | TRBV6-6 | NA | 15
CASREGGLQPQHF | TGTGCCAGCAGAGAGGGGGGTTTGCAGCCCCAGCATTTT | TRBJ1-5 | NA | TRBV12-3/TRBV12-4 | NA | 13
CASSADRGAEQYF | TGTGCCAGCAGCGCGGACAGGGGGGCCGAGCAGTACTTC | TRBJ2-7 | NA | TRBV9 | TRBD1 | 13
CATSEGQISNQPQHF | TGTGCCACCAGTGAAGGACAGATTAGCAATCAGCCCCAGCATTTT | TRBJ1-5 | NA | TRBV24-1 | NA | 15
CASSIGGQPQHF | TGTGCCAGTAGTATCGGTGGGCAGCCCCAGCATTTT | TRBJ1-5 | NA | TRBV19 | NA | 12
CASSVGGDASPLHF | TGTGCCAGCAGCGTTGGAGGGGACGCATCACCCCTCCACTTT | TRBJ1-6 | NA | TRBV9 | NA | 14
CASSLEMDSNTIYF | TGTGCCAGCAGCTTAGAAATGGATTCAAACACCATATATTTT | TRBJ1-3 | NA | TRBV7-2 | NA | 14
CASSVGGFTYEQYF | TGTGCCAGCAGCGTAGGAGGGTTCACCTACGAGCAGTACTTC | TRBJ2-7 | few | TRBV9 | NA | 14
CASSLGENTEAFF | TGTGCCAGCAGCTTAGGAGAGAACACTGAAGCTTTCTTT | TRBJ1-1 | once | TRBV7-9 | NA | 13
CATSDFNTGELFF | TGTGCCACCAGTGATTTTAACACCGGGGAGCTGTTTTTT | TRBJ2-2 | NA | TRBV24-1 | NA | 13
CASGGGGYTEAFF | TGTGCCAGCGGGGGTGGGGGATACACTGAAGCTTTCTTT | TRBJ1-1 | NA | TRBV2 | NA | 13
CASSLAPVIENYGYTF | TGTGCCAGCAGCCTGGCCCCCGTTATAGAAAATTATGGCTACACCTTC | TRBJ1-2 | NA | TRBV5-6 | NA | 16
CATSRDRFRGLTYEQYF | TGTGCCACCAGCAGAGATCGGTTCAGGGGGCTAACCTACGAGCAGTACTTC | TRBJ2-7 | NA | TRBV15 | TRBD1 | 17
CASSLEGHRIYGYTF | TGTGCCAGCAGCTTGGAGGGGCACAGGATCTATGGCTACACCTTC | TRBJ1-2 | NA | TRBV5-6 | NA | 15
CASSLRGWNYGYTF | TGTGCCAGCAGTTTAAGGGGGTGGAACTATGGCTACACCTTC | TRBJ1-2 | NA | TRBV28 | NA | 14
CASSVPEETQYF | TGTGCCAGCAGCGTCCCAGAAGAGACCCAGTACTTC | TRBJ2-5 | NA | TRBV9 | NA | 12
CASSLGQGWSDEQYF | TGTGCCAGCAGCTTAGGACAGGGTTGGTCCGACGAGCAGTACTTC | TRBJ2-7 | NA | TRBV11-3 | TRBD1 | 15
CATSSAPGLNTGELFF | TGTGCCACCAGCAGCGCCCCGGGTCTGAACACCGGGGAGCTGTTTTTT | TRBJ2-2 | few | TRBV15 | NA | 16